The 8 T cell receptor beta chains listed next were all sequenced from one sample in a study of read filtering for tumor transcriptome and immune sequencing. This library used around 0.4 ug RNA and molecular barcoded adaptors spanning alpha/delta and beta/gamma chains. Via MiXCR, TCRdb re-called the reads, giving one row per CDR3 protein. This table holds 90,000 or so distinct CDR3 sequences, 20% to 25% found once. The sample consisted of a population of CD138-negative cells sorted from bone marrow. All receptors come from a donor at least 40 years old with multiple myeloma.

This clonotype showed up many times. For the CDR3, the DNA is TGCAGTGCTAGCCGGGACAACAAATCGAACACTGAAGCTTTCTTT. Amino acids: CSASRDNKSNTEAFF. V gene TRBV20-1 combines with J gene TRBJ1-1; a weak D match, TRBD1 (6 bases). V was cut by 3 bases and J by 1 base, with 15 bases left in between. Germline CDR1 reads DFQATT; CDR2 reads SNEGSKA (reference sequence). The length of the CDR3 is 15 residues.

This clonotype was counted ten times or more. The V gene is TRBV27, the J gene TRBJ2-3; 7 nucleotides agree with TRBD1. The CDR3 contains 13 residues. Trimming removed 8 bases from V and 5 bases from J; junction bases left unmatched: 7. Germline V lookup: CDR1 MNHEY, CDR2 SMNVEV (reference sequence). The CDR3 protein is CASSSQGRDTQYF. The CDR3 nucleotides read TGTGCCAGCTCCTCACAGGGGAGAGATACGCAGTATTTT.

This clonotype has more than one count but fewer than ten. The chain is built from TRBV19 and TRBJ1-5; 11 nucleotides match TRBD1. With 4 bases clipped from V and 4 bases from J, the junction kept 6 bases outside the gene matches. The germline V gene has CDR1 LNHDA and CDR2 SQIVND (reference sequence). The CDR3 runs 16 residues. The CDR3 loop reads CASSTLGQGDNQPQHF. CDR3 in DNA: TGTGCCAGTAGTACCCTGGGACAGGGGGATAATCAGCCCCAGCATTTT.

This clonotype occurred many times. The CDR3 reads CASWASSYNEQFF. The DNA for the CDR3 is TGTGCCAGCTGGGCAAGCTCCTACAATGAGCAGTTCTTC. The chain links TRBV7-2 to TRBJ2-1; D is ambiguous. This CDR3 region has 13 residues. CDR1 and CDR2 from the germline V gene are SGHTA and FQGNSA. V was shortened by 8 bases and J by 0 bases, with 8 bases between the two germline ends.

This clonotype has more than one count but fewer than ten. The chain has TRBV3-1 and TRBJ1-5, with TRBD1 as a possible D gene (6 bases). V lost 1 base, J lost 3 bases, and 10 bases lay in between. The CDR3 loop spans 15 amino acids. Germline V CDR1 and CDR2: LGHDT, YNNKEL (reference sequence). This chain's CDR3 is CASSQGGGNNQPQHF. The CDR3 bases are TGTGCCAGCAGCCAAGGAGGGGGGAACAATCAGCCCCAGCATTTT.

Comment on this clonotype: A single base separates this from a much larger clone, so it may be a read error. This chain uses TRBV20-1 with TRBJ2-2; D gene unclear. CDR1 DFQATT and CDR2 SNEGSKA come from the germline V gene (reference sequence). Trimming took 7 bases from V and 1 from J, leaving 13 bases between them. The CDR3 totals 14 residues. The CDR3 spells CSVVCRQNTGELFF. The CDR3 DNA follows: TGCAGTGTGGTCTGTAGACAGAACACCGGGGAGCTGTTTTTT.

On this clonotype itself: It may be a read error: a sequence one base away is much more abundant. The chain recombines TRBV7-9 with TRBJ1-1; TRBD1 is a possible D gene (5 bases). This CDR3 region has 14 residues. The V gene's germline CDR1 is SEHNR and CDR2 FQNEAQ (reference sequence). CDR3 sequence: CASSPGTTGTEASF. CDR3 nucleotides: TGTGCCAGCAGCCCCGGGACCACGGGTACTGAAGCTTCCTTT.

This clonotype was picked up many times. The genes are TRBV5-1 and TRBJ2-7; no firm D call. CDR3 length: 13 amino acids. Trimming cost V 4 bases and J 2 bases, with 10 bases left between them. Looked up from germline, CDR1 is SGHRS and CDR2 is YFSETQ. The DNA for the CDR3 is TGCGCCAGCAGCCCCGTTTCAACCTACGAGCAGTACTTC. Protein sequence: CASSPVSTYEQYF.